This T cell receptor (beta chain) was recorded in a study of T cell responses to AZD1222 COVID-19 vaccine. V dropped 0 bases and J dropped 3; count of bases not matched to a gene: 9. CDR3 length: 17 amino acids. Germline values: CDR1 SGHDN, CDR2 FVKESK. Generated by immunoSEQ multiplex PCR, the TCRdb table keeps only in-frame clones and is missing some. There are roughly 58,000 clones in the sample; 89% occur only once, and about 5.9% lies in the top ten. This chain uses TRBV14 with TRBJ2-3; TRBD1 matches 7 bases. The sample was peripheral blood, taken 28 days after the second AZD1222 dose. This TCR was sampled from an adult who received the AZD1222 COVID-19 vaccine. The CDR3 spells CASSQEGSTGMTDTQYF. Here the CDR3 DNA reads TGTGCCAGCAGCCAAGAGGGCTCGACAGGGATGACAGATACGCAGTATTTT.